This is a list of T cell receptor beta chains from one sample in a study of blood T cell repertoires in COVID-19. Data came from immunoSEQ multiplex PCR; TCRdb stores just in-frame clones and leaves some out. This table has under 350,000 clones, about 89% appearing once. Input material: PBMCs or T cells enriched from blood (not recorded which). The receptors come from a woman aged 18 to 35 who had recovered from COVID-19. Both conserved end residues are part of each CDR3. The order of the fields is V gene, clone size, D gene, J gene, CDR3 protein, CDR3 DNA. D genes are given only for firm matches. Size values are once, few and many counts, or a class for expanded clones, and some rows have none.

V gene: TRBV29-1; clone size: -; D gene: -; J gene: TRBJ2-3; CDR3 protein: CSVEFRDSQYF; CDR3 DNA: TGCAGCGTTGAATTCCGGGACTCGCAGTATTTT
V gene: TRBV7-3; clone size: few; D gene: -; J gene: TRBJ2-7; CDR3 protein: CASSPFRGREQYF; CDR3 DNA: TGTGCCAGCAGCCCATTCCGGGGTCGGGAGCAGTACTTC
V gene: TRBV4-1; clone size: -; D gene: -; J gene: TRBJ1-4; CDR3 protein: CASSQGRLTTNEKLFF; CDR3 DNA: TGCGCCAGCAGCCAGGGCAGGTTGACAACTAATGAAAAACTGTTTTTT
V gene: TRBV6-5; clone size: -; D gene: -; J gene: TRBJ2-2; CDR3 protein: CASSYPGAAGELFF; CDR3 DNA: TGTGCCAGCAGTTACCCAGGGGCAGCCGGGGAGCTGTTTTTT
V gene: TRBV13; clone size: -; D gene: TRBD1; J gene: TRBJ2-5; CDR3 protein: CASSPRDRGQETQYF; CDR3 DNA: TGTGCCAGCAGCCCCCGGGACAGGGGCCAAGAGACCCAGTACTTC
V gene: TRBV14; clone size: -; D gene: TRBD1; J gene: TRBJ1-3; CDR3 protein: CASSQGWGQGRKSSGNTIYF; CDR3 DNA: TGTGCCAGCAGCCAAGGATGGGGACAGGGGCGCAAGAGCTCTGGAAACACCATATATTTT
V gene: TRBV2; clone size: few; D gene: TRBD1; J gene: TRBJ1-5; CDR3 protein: CASSWDRGDQPQHF; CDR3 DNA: TGTGCCAGCAGCTGGGACAGGGGAGATCAGCCCCAGCATTTT
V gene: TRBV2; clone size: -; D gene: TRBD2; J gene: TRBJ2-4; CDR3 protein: CASSVAGDAENIQYF; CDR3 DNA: TGTGCCAGCAGTGTAGCGGGAGATGCGGAAAACATTCAGTACTTC
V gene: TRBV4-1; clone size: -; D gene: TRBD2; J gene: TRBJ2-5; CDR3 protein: CASSPGGGNSETQYF; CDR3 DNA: TGCGCCAGCAGCCCCGGGGGGGGAAATAGTGAGACCCAGTACTTC
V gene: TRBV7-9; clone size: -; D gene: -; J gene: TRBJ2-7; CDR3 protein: CASSLGGSNYEQYF; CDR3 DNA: TGTGCCAGCAGCTTAGGAGGGTCAAACTACGAGCAGTACTTC
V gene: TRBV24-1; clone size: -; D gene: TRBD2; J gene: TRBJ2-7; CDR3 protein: CATSDSRLAGGPEQYF; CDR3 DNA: TGTGCCACCAGTGATTCCAGACTAGCGGGAGGGCCAGAGCAGTACTTC
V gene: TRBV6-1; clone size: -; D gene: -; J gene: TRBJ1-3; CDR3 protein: CASSETLNLSGNTIYF; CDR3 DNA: TGTGCCAGCAGTGAGACTCTGAATCTCTCTGGAAACACCATATATTTT
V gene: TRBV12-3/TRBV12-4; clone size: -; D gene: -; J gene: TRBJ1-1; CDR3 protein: CASSFIRGTEAFF; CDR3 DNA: TGTGCCAGCAGTTTTATCCGAGGCACTGAAGCTTTCTTT
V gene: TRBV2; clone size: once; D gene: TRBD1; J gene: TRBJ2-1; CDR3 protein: CASRGTEFSYNEQFF; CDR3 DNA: TGTGCCAGCAGGGGGACAGAATTCTCCTACAATGAGCAGTTCTTC
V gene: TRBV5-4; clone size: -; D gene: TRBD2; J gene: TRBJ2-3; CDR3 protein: CASSLRREQGTDTQYF; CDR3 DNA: TGTGCCAGCAGCTTGAGGCGGGAGCAGGGCACAGATACGCAGTATTTT
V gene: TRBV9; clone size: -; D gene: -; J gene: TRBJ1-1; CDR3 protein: CASSVEGLNTEAFF; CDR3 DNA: TGTGCCAGCAGCGTTGAGGGCTTGAACACTGAAGCTTTCTTT
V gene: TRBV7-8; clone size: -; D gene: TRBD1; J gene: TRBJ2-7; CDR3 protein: CASSLEEGQDYEQYF; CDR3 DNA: TGTGCCAGCAGCTTAGAGGAGGGACAGGACTACGAGCAGTACTTC
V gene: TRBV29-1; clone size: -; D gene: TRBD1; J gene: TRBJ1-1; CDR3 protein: CSVDGTGENTEAFF; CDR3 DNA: TGCAGCGTTGATGGGACAGGGGAGAACACTGAAGCTTTCTTT
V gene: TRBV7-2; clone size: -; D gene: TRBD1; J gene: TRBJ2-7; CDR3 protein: CASSSRAGGYEQYF; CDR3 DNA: TGTGCCAGCAGCAGTCGGGCAGGGGGCTACGAGCAGTACTTC
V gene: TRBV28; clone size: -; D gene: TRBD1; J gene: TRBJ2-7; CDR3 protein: CASRPAGTGVPEQYF; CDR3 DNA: TGTGCCAGCAGGCCAGCCGGGACAGGGGTTCCCGAGCAGTACTTC
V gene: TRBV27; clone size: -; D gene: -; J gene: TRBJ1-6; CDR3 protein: CASSPRTANSPLHF; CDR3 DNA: TGTGCCAGCAGTCCCCGGACAGCGAATTCACCCCTCCACTTT
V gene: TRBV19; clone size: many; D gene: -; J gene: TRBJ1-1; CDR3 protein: CASSGDRLNTEAFF; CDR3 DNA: TGTGCCAGTAGTGGTGACAGGTTGAACACTGAAGCTTTCTTT
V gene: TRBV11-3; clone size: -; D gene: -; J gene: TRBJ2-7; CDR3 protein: CASSLLGLGSYEQYF; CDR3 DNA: TGTGCCAGCAGCTTATTGGGGCTCGGCTCCTACGAGCAGTACTTC
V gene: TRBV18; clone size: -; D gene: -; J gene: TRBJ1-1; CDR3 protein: CASSPSGYTEAFF; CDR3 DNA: TGTGCCAGCTCACCGTCAGGGTACACTGAAGCTTTCTTT
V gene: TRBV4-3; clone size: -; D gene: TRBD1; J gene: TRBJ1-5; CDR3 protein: CASSQGRTGLGYSNQPQHF; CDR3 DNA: TGCGCCAGCAGCCAAGGTCGGACAGGACTGGGGTATAGCAATCAGCCCCAGCATTTT
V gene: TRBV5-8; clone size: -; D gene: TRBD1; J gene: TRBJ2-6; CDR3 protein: CASSLGTGVRANVLTF; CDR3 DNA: TGTGCCAGCAGCTTGGGGACAGGGGTTCGGGCCAACGTCCTGACTTTC
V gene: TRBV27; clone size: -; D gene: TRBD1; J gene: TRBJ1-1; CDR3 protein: CASRGTATEAFF; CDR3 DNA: TGTGCCAGCAGGGGGACAGCGACTGAAGCTTTCTTT
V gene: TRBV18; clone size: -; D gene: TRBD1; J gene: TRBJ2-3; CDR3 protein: CASSPIQGTPSTDTQYF; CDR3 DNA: TGTGCCAGCTCACCTATACAGGGGACCCCTAGCACAGATACGCAGTATTTT
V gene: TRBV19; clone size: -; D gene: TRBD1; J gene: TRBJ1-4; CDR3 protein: CASSILGQGDEKLFF; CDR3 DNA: TGTGCCAGTAGTATTCTCGGACAGGGAGATGAAAAACTGTTTTTT
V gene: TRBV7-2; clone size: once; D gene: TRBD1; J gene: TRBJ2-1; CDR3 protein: CASSSRSGGSYNEQFF; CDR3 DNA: TGTGCCAGCAGCTCGAGATCAGGGGGCTCCTACAATGAGCAGTTCTTC
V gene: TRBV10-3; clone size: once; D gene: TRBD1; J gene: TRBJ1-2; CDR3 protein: CAMGDRPNYGYTF; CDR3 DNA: TGTGCCATGGGGGACAGGCCAAACTATGGCTACACCTTC
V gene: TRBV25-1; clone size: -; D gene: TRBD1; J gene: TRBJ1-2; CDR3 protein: CASSPNSWTGELLSGYTF; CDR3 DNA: TGTGCCAGCAGTCCCAATTCATGGACAGGCGAGTTGTTGAGTGGCTACACCTTC
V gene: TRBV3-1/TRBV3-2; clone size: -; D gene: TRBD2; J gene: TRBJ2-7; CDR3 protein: CASSQDVTSGSYEQYF; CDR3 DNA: TGTGCCAGCAGCCAAGATGTAACTAGCGGAAGCTACGAGCAGTACTTC
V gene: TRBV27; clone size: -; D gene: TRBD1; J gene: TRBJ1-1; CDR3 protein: CASRTGGGTEAFF; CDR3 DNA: TGTGCCAGCAGGACAGGGGGCGGCACTGAAGCTTTCTTT
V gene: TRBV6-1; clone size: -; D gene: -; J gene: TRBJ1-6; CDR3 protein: CASSEGTDYPPLHF; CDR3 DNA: TGTGCCAGCAGTGAAGGGACAGACTATCCACCCCTCCACTTT
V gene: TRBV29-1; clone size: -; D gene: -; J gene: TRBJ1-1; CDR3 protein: CSVESSQDKAFF; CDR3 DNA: TGCAGCGTTGAATCTTCCCAGGATAAAGCTTTCTTT
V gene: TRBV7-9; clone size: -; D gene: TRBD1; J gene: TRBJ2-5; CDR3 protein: CASSFTGGGVQETQYF; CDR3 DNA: TGTGCCAGCAGCTTCACAGGGGGCGGAGTACAAGAGACCCAGTACTTC
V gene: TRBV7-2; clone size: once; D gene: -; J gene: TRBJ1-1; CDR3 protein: CASSLYRLSTEAFF; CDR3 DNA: TGTGCCAGCAGCTTATACAGGCTGAGCACTGAAGCTTTCTTT
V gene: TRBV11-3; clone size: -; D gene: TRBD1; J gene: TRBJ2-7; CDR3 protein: CASSHRTGLYEQYF; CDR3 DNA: TGTGCCAGCAGCCACAGGACAGGTCTCTACGAGCAGTACTTC
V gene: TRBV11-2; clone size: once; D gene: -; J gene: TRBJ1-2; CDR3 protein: CASSLSPGPSYGYTF; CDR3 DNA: TGTGCCAGCAGCTTAAGTCCAGGGCCATCCTATGGCTACACCTTC
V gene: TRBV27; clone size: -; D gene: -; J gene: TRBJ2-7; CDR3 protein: CASSRDLGSYEQYF; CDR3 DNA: TGTGCCAGCAGCCGGGACTTAGGCTCCTACGAGCAGTACTTC
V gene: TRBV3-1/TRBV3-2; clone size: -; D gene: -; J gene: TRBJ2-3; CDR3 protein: CASSQGTGGTDTQYF; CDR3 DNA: TGTGCCAGCAGCCAAGGGACGGGGGGCACAGATACGCAGTATTTT
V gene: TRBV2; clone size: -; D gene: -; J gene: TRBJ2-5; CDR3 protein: CASSHGQGGLQETQYF; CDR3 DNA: TGTGCCAGCAGCCACGGGCAGGGGGGACTTCAAGAGACCCAGTACTTC
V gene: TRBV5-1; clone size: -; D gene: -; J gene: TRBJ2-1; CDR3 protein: CASSLGRSSYNEQFF; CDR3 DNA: TGCGCCAGCAGCTTGGGGCGGAGCTCCTACAATGAGCAGTTCTTC
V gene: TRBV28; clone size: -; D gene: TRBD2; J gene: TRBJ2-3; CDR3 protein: CASSPQGLAGGPGEYF; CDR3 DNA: TGTGCCAGCAGTCCCCAGGGACTAGCGGGAGGTCCCGGAGAGTATTTT
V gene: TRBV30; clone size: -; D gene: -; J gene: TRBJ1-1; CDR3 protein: CAWRTLQKNTEAFF; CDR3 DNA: TGTGCCTGGAGGACGTTACAGAAGAACACTGAAGCTTTCTTT
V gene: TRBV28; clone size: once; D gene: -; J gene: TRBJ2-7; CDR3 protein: CASSREAGLSYEQYF; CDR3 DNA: TGTGCCAGCAGCAGGGAGGCGGGGCTCTCCTACGAGCAGTACTTC
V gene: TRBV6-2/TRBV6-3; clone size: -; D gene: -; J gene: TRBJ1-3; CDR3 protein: CASSYFTGSGNTIYF; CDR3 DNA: TGTGCCAGCAGTTACTTCACAGGCTCTGGAAACACCATATATTTT
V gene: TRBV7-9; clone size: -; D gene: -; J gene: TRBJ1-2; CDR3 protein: CASIKLADNYGYTF; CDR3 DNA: TGTGCCAGCATCAAATTGGCCGATAACTATGGCTACACCTTC
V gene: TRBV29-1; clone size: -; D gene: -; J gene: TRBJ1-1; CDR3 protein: CSVDGGQDTEAFF; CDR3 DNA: TGCAGCGTTGACGGGGGTCAAGACACTGAAGCTTTCTTT
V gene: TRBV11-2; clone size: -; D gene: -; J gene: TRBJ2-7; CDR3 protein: CASSSKWDFQASYEQYF; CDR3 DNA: TGTGCCAGCAGCTCCAAATGGGACTTTCAGGCCTCCTACGAGCAGTACTTC
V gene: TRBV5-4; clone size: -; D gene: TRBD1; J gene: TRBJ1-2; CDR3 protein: CASTDGGGQGRRGGYTF; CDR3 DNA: TGTGCCAGCACTGACGGGGGGGGACAGGGCCGCCGAGGCGGCTACACCTTC
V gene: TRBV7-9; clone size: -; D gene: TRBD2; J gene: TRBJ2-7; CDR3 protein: CASSSLLAGAYEQYF; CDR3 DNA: TGTGCCAGCAGCTCCCTCCTAGCGGGGGCCTACGAGCAGTACTTC
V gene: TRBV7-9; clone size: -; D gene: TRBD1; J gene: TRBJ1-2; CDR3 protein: CASSSRQGGGYTF; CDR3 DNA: TGTGCCAGCAGCTCCCGACAGGGCGGTGGCTACACCTTC